This is a list of T cell receptor beta chains from one sample in a study of beta chain features in type 1 diabetes. Profiling relied on immunoSEQ multiplex PCR, and the TCRdb table lists in-frame clones only, not all of them. The sample has nearly 700,000 clones, about an eighth seen once. The specimen was naive CD4+ T cells from blood. These receptors all come from a man aged 18 to 30 with type 1 diabetes. CDR3s include the opening cysteine and the closing phenylalanine or tryptophan. The D gene is left open where the match is weak. The size of a clone is reported for some rows only, either as once, few or many, or as a class for expanded clones.

abundance: NA; d_gene: TRBD2; len: 14; j_gene: TRBJ2-3; v_gene: TRBV28; CDR3nt: TGTGCCACCAACCCCACTAGCGAGACAGATACGCAGTATTTT; CDR3aa: CATNPTSETDTQYF
abundance: few; d_gene: NA; len: 15; j_gene: TRBJ2-7; v_gene: TRBV4-1; CDR3nt: TGCGCCAGCAGCCAAGCCGACCTTACCCTCTACGAGCAGTACTTC; CDR3aa: CASSQADLTLYEQYF
abundance: NA; d_gene: NA; len: 16; j_gene: TRBJ2-2; v_gene: TRBV5-1; CDR3nt: TGCGCCAGCAGCGAAACCACGGCCAGCAACACCGGGGAGCTGTTTTTT; CDR3aa: CASSETTASNTGELFF
abundance: once; d_gene: NA; len: 15; j_gene: TRBJ1-2; v_gene: TRBV9; CDR3nt: TGTGCCAGCAGCGTAGATGAGGGATTTATCTATGGCTACACCTTC; CDR3aa: CASSVDEGFIYGYTF
abundance: few; d_gene: NA; len: 14; j_gene: TRBJ1-1; v_gene: TRBV10-3; CDR3nt: TGTGCCATCAGTGAGTCTGTCAGCCTTGCTGAAGCTTTCTTT; CDR3aa: CAISESVSLAEAFF
abundance: NA; d_gene: NA; len: 16; j_gene: TRBJ2-2; v_gene: TRBV15; CDR3nt: TGTGCCACCAGCAGAGAGGCGGGACCTAACACCGGGGAGCTGTTTTTT; CDR3aa: CATSREAGPNTGELFF
abundance: few; d_gene: TRBD2; len: 15; j_gene: TRBJ2-5; v_gene: TRBV5-1; CDR3nt: TGCGCCAGCAGCTTGCAGGCGGGGGACCAAGAGACCCAGTACTTC; CDR3aa: CASSLQAGDQETQYF
abundance: NA; d_gene: NA; len: 14; j_gene: TRBJ1-2; v_gene: TRBV7-8; CDR3nt: TGTGCCAGCAGCCGACAGACGGGGTCCTATGGCTACACCTTC; CDR3aa: CASSRQTGSYGYTF
abundance: few; d_gene: TRBD2; len: 19; j_gene: TRBJ2-1; v_gene: TRBV7-8; CDR3nt: TGTGCCAGCAGCCCCTCCACTGGCGGGGGTCGTATAAGGGTTAATGAGCAGTTCTTC; CDR3aa: CASSPSTGGGRIRVNEQFF
abundance: few; d_gene: NA; len: 14; j_gene: TRBJ2-3; v_gene: TRBV7-3; CDR3nt: TGTGCCAGCAGCTGGTTACCTGACACAGATACGCAGTATTTT; CDR3aa: CASSWLPDTDTQYF
abundance: few; d_gene: NA; len: 11; j_gene: TRBJ2-7; v_gene: TRBV6-5; CDR3nt: TGTGCCGGAAGGCCAGGGTATGAGCAGTACTTC; CDR3aa: CAGRPGYEQYF
abundance: NA; d_gene: NA; len: 17; j_gene: TRBJ2-5; v_gene: TRBV15; CDR3nt: TGTGCCACCAGCAGAGATTGGCCGGGCTCTACCGGGGGGACCCAGTACTTC; CDR3aa: CATSRDWPGSTGGTQYF
abundance: NA; d_gene: TRBD1; len: 16; j_gene: TRBJ2-1; v_gene: TRBV10-3; CDR3nt: TGTGCCATCAGTTGGACAGGGGGGATCTCCTACAATGAGCAGTTCTTC; CDR3aa: CAISWTGGISYNEQFF
abundance: few; d_gene: NA; len: 16; j_gene: TRBJ2-7; v_gene: TRBV7-9; CDR3nt: TGTGCCAGCAGCTTAGTCGGGGCAGGGAAGACTTACGAGCAGTACTTC; CDR3aa: CASSLVGAGKTYEQYF
abundance: few; d_gene: TRBD2; len: 15; j_gene: TRBJ2-1; v_gene: TRBV7-2; CDR3nt: TGTGCCAGCAGGAGGGTTGGGACTAGCATCGATGAGCAGTTCTTC; CDR3aa: CASRRVGTSIDEQFF
abundance: NA; d_gene: NA; len: 15; j_gene: TRBJ2-3; v_gene: TRBV18; CDR3nt: TGTGCCAGCTCACGGCAAGGAGGGGACACAGATACGCAGTATTTT; CDR3aa: CASSRQGGDTDTQYF
abundance: NA; d_gene: NA; len: 14; j_gene: TRBJ1-1; v_gene: TRBV6-5; CDR3nt: TGTGCCAGCAGTTATGGGGGCTGGAACACTGAAGCTTTCTTT; CDR3aa: CASSYGGWNTEAFF
abundance: NA; d_gene: NA; len: 14; j_gene: TRBJ1-1; v_gene: TRBV7-9; CDR3nt: TGTGCCAGCACGCCGCGGGAGGAGTACACTGAAGCTTTCTTT; CDR3aa: CASTPREEYTEAFF
abundance: few; d_gene: TRBD1; len: 13; j_gene: TRBJ1-2; v_gene: TRBV6-5; CDR3nt: TGTGCCAGCAGTTCCTCAGGGGGAAGTGGCTACACCTTC; CDR3aa: CASSSSGGSGYTF
abundance: few; d_gene: TRBD1; len: 15; j_gene: TRBJ2-7; v_gene: TRBV5-1; CDR3nt: TGCGCCAGCAGCCCCTCGGGGACAGGGCTCTACGAGCAGTACTTC; CDR3aa: CASSPSGTGLYEQYF
abundance: NA; d_gene: NA; len: 14; j_gene: TRBJ1-1; v_gene: TRBV2; CDR3nt: TGTGCCAGCAGGACGATGACAGGTAACACTGAAGCTTTCTTT; CDR3aa: CASRTMTGNTEAFF
abundance: NA; d_gene: TRBD1; len: 16; j_gene: TRBJ2-5; v_gene: TRBV5-1; CDR3nt: TGCGCCAGCAGCTTCGGACAGGACCGTTACCAAGAGACCCAGTACTTC; CDR3aa: CASSFGQDRYQETQYF
abundance: NA; d_gene: NA; len: 18; j_gene: TRBJ2-2; v_gene: TRBV4-1; CDR3nt: TGCGCCAGCAGCCAAGTCCGTGGTCAGGGAAAGGGGACCGGGGAGCTGTTTTTT; CDR3aa: CASSQVRGQGKGTGELFF
abundance: NA; d_gene: TRBD1; len: 15; j_gene: TRBJ2-1; v_gene: TRBV6-5; CDR3nt: TGTGCCAGCAGTTTGACAGGGGACTCCTACAATGAGCAGTTCTTC; CDR3aa: CASSLTGDSYNEQFF
abundance: few; d_gene: NA; len: 14; j_gene: TRBJ1-1; v_gene: TRBV2; CDR3nt: TGTGCCAGCAGGGGAACAGTTTCCCACACTGAAGCTTTCTTT; CDR3aa: CASRGTVSHTEAFF
abundance: few; d_gene: NA; len: 16; j_gene: TRBJ1-5; v_gene: TRBV4-1; CDR3nt: TGCGCCAGCAGCCGAGGAGACAGGTCGGGCAATCAGCCCCAGCATTTT; CDR3aa: CASSRGDRSGNQPQHF
abundance: NA; d_gene: NA; len: 15; j_gene: TRBJ1-5; v_gene: TRBV5-1; CDR3nt: TGCGCCAGCAGCTTGGCGCCAGGGTCAAATCAGCCCCAGCATTTT; CDR3aa: CASSLAPGSNQPQHF
abundance: NA; d_gene: NA; len: 13; j_gene: TRBJ1-5; v_gene: TRBV25-1; CDR3nt: TGTGCCAGCAGTGGGACAGGCAATCAGCCCCAGCATTTT; CDR3aa: CASSGTGNQPQHF
abundance: few; d_gene: NA; len: 15; j_gene: TRBJ2-7; v_gene: TRBV19; CDR3nt: TGTGCCAGTAGTAAGGGGGTATTTACCTCCTACGAGCAGTACTTC; CDR3aa: CASSKGVFTSYEQYF
abundance: NA; d_gene: NA; len: 15; j_gene: TRBJ1-6; v_gene: TRBV2; CDR3nt: TGTGCCAGCAGTTGGGGGGTGAGGGATAATTCACCCCTCCACTTT; CDR3aa: CASSWGVRDNSPLHF
abundance: few; d_gene: NA; len: 15; j_gene: TRBJ2-1; v_gene: TRBV30; CDR3nt: TGTGCCTGGAGTGTTCAGGTCAGCTCCTACAATGAGCAGTTCTTC; CDR3aa: CAWSVQVSSYNEQFF
abundance: few; d_gene: NA; len: 13; j_gene: TRBJ2-5; v_gene: TRBV7-2; CDR3nt: TGTGCCAGCGGAGAGACGTACCTGGAGACCCAGTACTTC; CDR3aa: CASGETYLETQYF
abundance: NA; d_gene: NA; len: 18; j_gene: TRBJ2-1; v_gene: TRBV2; CDR3nt: TGTGCCAGCAGTGATCCCCGGGGGCCCCACAGCTCCTACAATGAGCAGTTCTTC; CDR3aa: CASSDPRGPHSSYNEQFF
abundance: NA; d_gene: NA; len: 13; j_gene: TRBJ2-3; v_gene: TRBV13; CDR3nt: TGTGCCACCCGACCCGGGTTCACAGATACGCAGTATTTT; CDR3aa: CATRPGFTDTQYF
abundance: NA; d_gene: NA; len: 13; j_gene: TRBJ2-7; v_gene: TRBV18; CDR3nt: TGTGCCAGCTCACCGCAGAGGGTCAACGAGCAGTACTTC; CDR3aa: CASSPQRVNEQYF
abundance: few; d_gene: NA; len: 15; j_gene: TRBJ2-2; v_gene: TRBV5-1; CDR3nt: TGCGCCAGCAGCCCGAACAGGGTCGGGACCGGGGAGCTGTTTTTT; CDR3aa: CASSPNRVGTGELFF
abundance: NA; d_gene: TRBD1; len: 16; j_gene: TRBJ2-3; v_gene: TRBV30; CDR3nt: TGTGCCTGGAGCGGATCGACAGGGGCCTTCACAGATACGCAGTATTTT; CDR3aa: CAWSGSTGAFTDTQYF
abundance: NA; d_gene: NA; len: 13; j_gene: TRBJ1-1; v_gene: TRBV6-5; CDR3nt: TGTGCCAGCACCGGACAGTCGAACACTGAAGCTTTCTTT; CDR3aa: CASTGQSNTEAFF
abundance: few; d_gene: TRBD1; len: 16; j_gene: TRBJ2-7; v_gene: TRBV18; CDR3nt: TGTGCCAGCTCACCACAGGGGACAGGGGTATCCTACGAGCAGTACTTC; CDR3aa: CASSPQGTGVSYEQYF
abundance: NA; d_gene: TRBD1; len: 15; j_gene: TRBJ1-5; v_gene: TRBV19; CDR3nt: TGTGCCAGTAGAACCGGACAGGGCAACTATCAGCCCCAGCATTTT; CDR3aa: CASRTGQGNYQPQHF
abundance: few; d_gene: NA; len: 16; j_gene: TRBJ2-7; v_gene: TRBV5-6; CDR3nt: TGTGCCAGCAGCGGCACACGGGGTAGTACGTCCTACGAGCAGTACTTC; CDR3aa: CASSGTRGSTSYEQYF
abundance: few; d_gene: NA; len: 16; j_gene: TRBJ1-6; v_gene: TRBV7-2; CDR3nt: TGTGCCAGCAGCTCTAAAGGGAGCTCCTATAATTCACCCCTCCACTTT; CDR3aa: CASSSKGSSYNSPLHF
abundance: NA; d_gene: NA; len: 12; j_gene: TRBJ2-7; v_gene: TRBV28; CDR3nt: TGTGCCAGCCGGACGGACTCCTACGAGCAGTACTTC; CDR3aa: CASRTDSYEQYF
abundance: few; d_gene: NA; len: 14; j_gene: TRBJ1-6; v_gene: TRBV6-5; CDR3nt: TGTGCCAGCAGAACGGGCCCTGCGGGATCACCCCTCCACTTT; CDR3aa: CASRTGPAGSPLHF
abundance: few; d_gene: NA; len: 16; j_gene: TRBJ2-4; v_gene: TRBV28; CDR3nt: TGTGCCAGCAGTTTTCAAGGCGGGGAAGGGGAAAACATTCAGTACTTC; CDR3aa: CASSFQGGEGENIQYF
abundance: NA; d_gene: NA; len: 14; j_gene: TRBJ1-1; v_gene: TRBV11-2; CDR3nt: TGTGCCAGCAGCTTCGGTGTTTGGGGGACTGAAGCTTTCTTT; CDR3aa: CASSFGVWGTEAFF
abundance: few; d_gene: NA; len: 14; j_gene: TRBJ2-3; v_gene: TRBV9; CDR3nt: TGTGCCAGCGGGATTGGCCTAGCCACAGATACGCAGTATTTT; CDR3aa: CASGIGLATDTQYF